These 17 T cell receptor beta chains were sequenced from one sample in a study of blood T cell repertoires in COVID-19. Using immunoSEQ multiplex PCR, the repertoire was profiled, and TCRdb retains in-frame clones only, with some absent. Here the sample spans about 99,000 clones, around four fifths being singletons. Sample: peripheral blood. These receptors all come from a human donor in a cohort sampled during active COVID-19.

The chain combines TRBV7-3 with TRBJ1-1, with 8 nucleotides matching TRBD1. Trimming cost V 4 bases and J 8 bases; bases outside gene matches: 6. CDR3 length: 13 residues. Germline loops: CDR1 SGHTA, CDR2 FQGTGA. The CDR3 DNA sequence: TGTGCCAGCAGCTCCCAGACAGGGGCGGAAGCTTTCTTT. Translated: CASSSQTGAEAFF.

This chain links TRBV3-1 (or the pseudogene TRBV3-2) with TRBJ1-6; D gene unclear. The germline V gene encodes CDR1 LGHDT and CDR2 YNNKEL (reference sequence). The CDR3 is 16 residues long. V gave up 3 bases and J gave up 7 bases, with 16 bases separating them. The CDR3 DNA reads as TGTGCCAGCAGCCACCAAACCACACGGGGAAATTCACCCCTCCACTTT. Protein: CASSHQTTRGNSPLHF.

The chain carries TRBV19 and TRBJ2-7; 10 nucleotides match TRBD1. J gave up 2 bases and V 10 bases, and 5 bases lay outside the gene matches. The CDR3 consists of 13 residues. Germline assignment: CDR1 LNHDA and CDR2 SQIVND (reference sequence). The DNA for the CDR3 is TGTGCCACTTCGGGGACAGGGGCCTACGAGCAGTACTTC. As protein: CATSGTGAYEQYF.

This clone was recorded only once. The V and J genes are TRBV7-2 and TRBJ1-2; a possible D gene is TRBD1 (6 bases). Germline V gene lookup returns CDR1 SGHTA and CDR2 FQGNSA. The CDR3 has 14 amino acids. V was clipped by 2 bases and J by 4 bases, with 11 bases between them. CDR3 amino acids: CASSLLQGPYGYTF. The CDR3 nucleotides read TGTGCCAGCAGCTTATTGCAGGGGCCCTATGGCTACACCTTC. Full variable domain (outside the CDR3, taken from reference TRBV7-2 and TRBJ1-2): GAGVSQSPSNKVTEKGKDVELRCDPISGHTALYWYRQSLGQGLEFLIYFQGNSAPDKSGLPSDRFSAERTGGSVSTLTIQRTQQEDSAVYLCASSLLQGPYGYTFGSGTRLTVV.

CDR3 bases: TGTGCCAGCAGGCCCAATCCGGGGGTTAGTGGAGAGACCCAGTACTTC. Translated, it gives CASRPNPGVSGETQYF. The V and J genes are TRBV28 and TRBJ2-5, with a possible D match to TRBD2 (6 bases). V lost 6 bases and J lost 4, with 21 bases in between. The CDR3 runs to 16 residues. Germline CDR1 and CDR2: MDHEN and SYDVKM.

The V call is TRBV3-1 (or the pseudogene TRBV3-2), the J call TRBJ2-3; TRBD2 agrees at 9 bases. This CDR3 is built from 16 residues. The junction had 7 bases not matched to a gene; V was cut back by 4 bases and J by 2 bases. The germline V gene encodes CDR1 LGHDT and CDR2 YNNKEL (reference sequence). The CDR3, as DNA: TGTGCCAGCAGCCCACTGACTAGCGGTGTCACAGATACGCAGTATTTT. Translated: CASSPLTSGVTDTQYF.

The chain recombines TRBV3-1 (or the pseudogene TRBV3-2) with TRBJ1-2; tentatively, D is TRBD1 (5 bases). V lost 3 bases and J 4 bases, leaving 15 bases between the germline ends. CDR3 length equals 15 residues. Germline CDR1 and CDR2: LGHDT and YNNKEL (reference sequence). The DNA of the CDR3 is TGTGCCAGCAGCCAGAGGGGAGGGCCAGGCTATGGCTACACCTTC. It yields the protein CASSQRGGPGYGYTF.

The chain employs TRBV7-9 and TRBJ1-1; weak D call: TRBD1 (6 bases). The CDR3 totals 13 residues. Germline CDR1 reads SEHNR; CDR2 reads FQNEAQ (reference sequence). V dropped 2 bases and J dropped 4 bases, with 8 bases sitting between them. The chain's CDR3 is CASSLIRGTEAFF. The CDR3 DNA is TGTGCCAGCAGCTTAATCAGGGGCACTGAAGCTTTCTTT. Full variable domain (rest looked up from reference TRBV7-9 and TRBJ1-1): DTGVSQNPRHKITKRGQNVTFRCDPISEHNRLYWYRQTLGQGPEFLTYFQNEAQLEKSRLLSDRFSAERPKGSFSTLEIQRTEQGDSAMYLCASSLIRGTEAFFGQGTRLTVV.

As DNA, the CDR3 is TGTGCCAGCAGCGCCGGGACAGGGATCTATGGCTACACCTTC. As protein: CASSAGTGIYGYTF. The rearrangement joins TRBV7-8 to TRBJ1-2; 9 positions agree with TRBD1. Per the germline V gene, CDR1 is SGHVS and CDR2 is FQNEAQ. The CDR3 has 14 residues. V shed 5 bases, J shed 4 bases, and the junction held 5 bases outside the gene matches.

This clone was found a few times. V is TRBV2 and J is TRBJ1-2; 9 positions match TRBD1. Trimming took 6 bases from V and 14 from J; bases not matched to a gene: 10. Germline CDR1 and CDR2: SNHLY and FYNNEI. The CDR3 loop spans 12 amino acids. The CDR3 bases are TGTGCCAGCAGGGGGACAGGGCTATCTTCAACCTTC. As protein: CASRGTGLSSTF.

This clone was counted only a few times. The chain is built from TRBV7-8 and TRBJ1-3; weak D call: TRBD1 (6 bases). The CDR3 is 15 amino acids. Germline loops: CDR1 SGHVS, CDR2 FQNEAQ. The ends were cut back, 7 bases at V and 2 bases at J, with 15 bases in the middle. The CDR3 region is CASTRGLPPGNTIYF. CDR3 nucleotide sequence: TGTGCCAGCACCAGGGGTCTTCCGCCTGGAAACACCATATATTTT.

This clone was observed a single time. The chain recombines TRBV9 with TRBJ1-1; maybe TRBD1 (5 bases). Between the trimmed V and J ends, which lost 3 bases and 3 bases, there was a span of 24 bases. The CDR3 sequence is 18 residues long. Germline V gene data show CDR1 as SGDLS and CDR2 as YYNGEE. CDR3 bases: TGTGCCAGCAGCGCCCGACAGACTTTAGACCCCGCCGACACTGAAGCTTTCTTT. This translates into CASSARQTLDPADTEAFF.

The rearrangement uses TRBV3-1 (or the pseudogene TRBV3-2) and TRBJ2-6, with D unclear. This CDR3 has 15 amino acids. The V gene's germline CDR1 is LGHDT and CDR2 YNNKEL (reference sequence). V was pared by 4 bases and J by 0 bases, with 7 bases between. The CDR3 spells CASSPGPSGANVLTF. As DNA, the CDR3 is TGTGCCAGCAGCCCTGGGCCCTCTGGGGCCAACGTCCTGACTTTC.

This clone was counted only a few times. The chain is built from TRBV11-3 and TRBJ2-5; tentatively, D is TRBD2 (5 bases). The V gene lost 4 bases and the J gene lost 5 bases, with 8 bases spanning the gap. This CDR3 region has 12 residues. From germline, CDR1 is SGHNT and CDR2 YENEEA. The CDR3 reads CASSSSGETQYF. CDR3 DNA: TGTGCCAGCAGCTCTTCGGGGGAGACCCAGTACTTC. Full variable domain (outside the CDR3, taken from reference TRBV11-3 and TRBJ2-5): EAGVVQSPRYKIIEKKQPVAFWCNPISGHNTLYWYLQNLGQGPELLIRYENEEAVDDSQLPKDRFSAERLKGVDSTLKIQPAELGDSAVYLCASSSSGETQYFGPGTRLLVL.

The chain links TRBV5-1 to TRBJ2-5; tentative D call: TRBD1 (6 bases). The CDR3 loop spans 15 amino acids. CDR1 is SGHRS and CDR2 is YFSETQ in the germline V gene. Trimming took 2 bases from V and 4 from J, leaving 15 bases between them. CDR3 region: CASSFGQPSGETQYF. CDR3 coding DNA: TGCGCCAGCAGCTTTGGACAGCCGTCCGGAGAGACCCAGTACTTC.

This clone was counted a few times. The V call is TRBV10-2, the J call TRBJ1-1; possible D gene TRBD1, 5 bases. This CDR3 spans 14 amino acids. Germline values: CDR1 WSHSY, CDR2 SAAADI. With 4 bases removed from V and 5 bases from J, the gap between germline ends came to 14 bases. The CDR3 DNA reads as TGCGCCAGCAGTGCACAGGAACAAAGGACTGAAGCTTTCTTT. This gives the protein CASSAQEQRTEAFF.

The count of this clone is one. The chain employs TRBV3-1 (or the pseudogene TRBV3-2) and TRBJ2-7, with D perhaps TRBD2 (6 bases). V gave up 1 base and J gave up 11 bases, with 21 bases separating them. Germline lookup yields CDR1 LGHDT and CDR2 YNNKEL (reference sequence). This CDR3 is built from 15 residues. The CDR3 DNA follows: TGTGCCAGCAGCCAAGCCCAGGGAGGAAGGGGTAAAAAGTACTTC. This gives the protein CASSQAQGGRGKKYF.